This entry features one TCR beta chain sequence. Germline V gives CDR1 LNHDA, CDR2 SQIVND (reference sequence). Trimming pared 7 bases from V and 8 bases from J, leaving 21 bases between. This CDR3 comprises 15 residues. The data were taken from a study of blood T cell repertoires in COVID-19. Overall study: COVID-19 samples collected from the United States, Italy and Spain covered acute and convalescent phases. Sources were T cells, B-cell-depleted T cells, or PBMCs; the material itself was cDNA or gDNA.

In the authors' workflow: It was from reference gene primer amplification that nucleated cell counts were estimated. Measured with immunoSEQ multiplex PCR; TCRdb has only the in-frame clones, and not every one. Clonal size and the V and J genes are those of that table, whereas D and trimming came from the DNA. This sample has about 400,000 clones, with approximately 86% found just once. What was sequenced was peripheral blood. This TCR was sampled from a human donor in a cohort sampled during active COVID-19. The chain links TRBV19 to TRBJ2-4, with a weak D call TRBD2 (7 bases). CDR3 bases: TGTGCCAGTAATTCCGCCTCGGGGGGCTTTGACATTCAGTACTTC. Its translation: CASNSASGGFDIQYF.